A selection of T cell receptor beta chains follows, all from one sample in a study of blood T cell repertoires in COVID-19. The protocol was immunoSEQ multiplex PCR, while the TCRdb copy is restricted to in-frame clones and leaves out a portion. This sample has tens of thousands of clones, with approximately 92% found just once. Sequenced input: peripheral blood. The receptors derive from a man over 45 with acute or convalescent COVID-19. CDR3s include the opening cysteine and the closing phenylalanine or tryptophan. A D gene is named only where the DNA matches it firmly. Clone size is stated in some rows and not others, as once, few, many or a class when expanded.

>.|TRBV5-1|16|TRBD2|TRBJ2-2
CASSLSGGRASGELFF
TGCGCCAGCAGCTTAAGTGGCGGGAGGGCCTCCGGGGAGCTGTTTTTT
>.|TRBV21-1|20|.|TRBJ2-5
CASSKGGDSCQQDLQETQYF
TGTGCCAGCAGCAAAGGTGGGGACAGTTGTCAGCAGGACCTTCAAGAGACCCAGTACTTC
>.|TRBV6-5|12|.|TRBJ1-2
CASRGQLYGYTF
TGTGCCAGCAGAGGACAGCTCTATGGCTACACCTTC
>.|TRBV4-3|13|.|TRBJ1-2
CASSQDPGINYTF
TGCGCCAGCAGCCAAGATCCGGGTATAAACTACACCTTC
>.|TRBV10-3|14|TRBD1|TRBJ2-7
CAIRPGQTTYEQYF
TGTGCCATCAGACCGGGACAGACGACCTACGAGCAGTACTTC
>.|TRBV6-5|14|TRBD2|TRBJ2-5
CASSYGTSVETQYF
TGTGCCAGCAGTTATGGGACTAGCGTAGAGACCCAGTACTTC
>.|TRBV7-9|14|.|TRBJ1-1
CASSVPQGNTEAFF
TGTGCCAGCAGCGTCCCTCAGGGAAACACTGAAGCTTTCTTT
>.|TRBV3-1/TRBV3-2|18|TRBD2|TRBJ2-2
CASSHSRLLAGHTGELFF
TGTGCCAGCAGCCATAGCCGTCTTCTAGCGGGACACACCGGGGAGCTGTTTTTT
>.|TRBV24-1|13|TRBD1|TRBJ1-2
CATSLGQSYGYTF
TGTGCCACCTCCCTGGGACAGAGTTATGGCTACACCTTC
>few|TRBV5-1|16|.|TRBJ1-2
CASSPAGGDFSYGYTF
TGCGCCAGCAGCCCCGCGGGAGGTGATTTCTCCTATGGCTACACCTTC
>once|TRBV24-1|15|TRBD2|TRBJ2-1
CATSVSLAGRNEQFF
TGTGCCACCAGTGTTAGTCTAGCGGGACGCAATGAGCAGTTCTTC
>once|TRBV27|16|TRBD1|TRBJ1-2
CASKDDRAGGVEGYTF
TGTGCCAGCAAAGACGATAGGGCAGGGGGCGTTGAGGGCTACACCTTC
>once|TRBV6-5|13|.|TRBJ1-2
CASRKIADYGYTF
TGTGCCAGCAGGAAAATAGCTGACTATGGCTACACCTTC
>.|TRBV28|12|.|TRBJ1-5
CASSPGGQPQHF
TGTGCCAGCAGTCCGGGGGGTCAGCCCCAGCATTTT
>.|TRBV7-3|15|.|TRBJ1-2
CASSFSGQGAKGYTF
.
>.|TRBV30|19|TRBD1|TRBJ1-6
CAWSVRGTVTSSYNSPLHF
TGTGCCTGGAGTGTACGGGGGACAGTAACGAGCTCCTATAATTCACCCCTCCACTTT
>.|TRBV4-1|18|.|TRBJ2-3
CASSQGIGGPPGTDTQYF
TGCGCCAGCAGCCAAGGCATAGGAGGGCCCCCGGGCACAGATACGCAGTATTTT
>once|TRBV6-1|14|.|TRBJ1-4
CASSEENEGEKLFF
TGTGCCAGCAGTGAAGAGAATGAGGGCGAAAAACTGTTTTTT
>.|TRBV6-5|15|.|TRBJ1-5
CASRPGPPVSQPQHF
TGTGCCAGCAGACCGGGTCCCCCAGTGAGTCAGCCCCAGCATTTT
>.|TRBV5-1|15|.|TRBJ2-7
CASSLGAGLTYEQYF
TGCGCCAGCAGCTTGGGGGCAGGACTGACCTACGAGCAGTACTTC